This T cell receptor (beta chain) was found in a study of blood T cell repertoires in COVID-19. Study-wide context: Samples taken during acute and convalescent COVID-19 were collected in the United States, Italy and Spain. Nucleic acid was either cDNA or gDNA, and it came from T cells, B-cell-depleted T cells, or PBMCs.

The authors' processing: Nucleated cell counts were estimated from reference gene primer amplification. TCRdb's copy holds only in-frame clones and misses some; the assay was immunoSEQ multiplex PCR. V, J and clone size are taken as reported in that table, and D and trimming were inferred from the DNA itself. This table holds about 100,000 clones, roughly 90% found once. Trimming took off 0 bases at V and 5 bases at J, with 6 bases between the two ends. Looked up from germline, CDR1 is SGHRS and CDR2 is YFSETQ. The CDR3 is 13 amino acids. Sequencing used peripheral blood. The TCR comes from a man in his forties with active or convalescent COVID-19. The chain combines TRBV5-1 with TRBJ2-1; D remains ambiguous. In DNA form, the CDR3 reads TGCGCCAGCAGCTTGGCCGTAAACAATGAGCAGTTCTTC. Its translation is CASSLAVNNEQFF.